Listed below are T cell receptor beta chains from one sample, sequenced in a study of T cells in Graves' hyperthyroidism and ophthalmopathy. Via MiXCR, TCRdb re-called the multiplex PCR reads, giving one row per CDR3 protein. The data contain roughly 500,000 distinct CDR3 sequences, roughly 50% of them singletons. Source material: peripheral blood or thyroid tissue (not recorded which). The receptors were gathered from an adult woman with Graves' disease, either hyperthyroidism or ophthalmopathy (not recorded which). The CDR3 runs from the conserved cysteine through the conserved F or W. A D gene is named only where the DNA matches it firmly. Rows may omit the clone size; those that give it use once, few, many or a size class.

>-|-|TRBV5-1|TRBJ1-1
TGCGCCAGCAGCTTTTTATCGGGGAGTGGCACTGAAGCTTTCTTT
CASSFLSGSGTEAFF
>TRBD2|-|TRBV11-2|TRBJ2-2
TGTGCCAGCAGCTCCCAGTGGGGACTAGCGGGAGAGCAGTTTTTT
CASSSQWGLAGEQFF
>-|many|TRBV6-2/TRBV6-3|TRBJ1-6
TGTGCCAGCAAAAGCTCCTATAATTCACCCCTCCACTTT
CASKSSYNSPLHF
>TRBD1|-|TRBV9|TRBJ2-7
TGTGCCAGCAGCGTAGAGACAGGGGGAGGGCGGGACTTC
CASSVETGGGRDF
>-|-|TRBV14|TRBJ1-2
TGTGCCAGCAGCCAGACAGGAATGGGGTATGGCTACACCTTC
CASSQTGMGYGYTF
>-|many|TRBV9|TRBJ1-2
TGTGCCAGCAGCGTAGAAGGCACCTACTATGGCTACACCTTC
CASSVEGTYYGYTF
>TRBD1|many|TRBV7-2|TRBJ2-5
TGTGCCAGCAACCGGGACAGACAAGAGACCCAGTACTTC
CASNRDRQETQYF
>TRBD1|-|TRBV24-1|TRBJ2-2
TGTGCCACCAGTGAGGGACAGGGGGCAACCGGGGAGCTGTTTTTT
CATSEGQGATGELFF
>-|many|TRBV7-9|TRBJ2-7
TGTGCCAGCAGCTTAGTGTCCGACTACTACTACGAGCAGTACTTC
CASSLVSDYYYEQYF
>-|-|TRBV7-2|TRBJ2-5
TGTGCCAGCAGCTTATTGGTGGGGGCGCCCGGCCAAGAGACCCAGTACTTC
CASSLLVGAPGQETQYF
>-|once|TRBV5-1|TRBJ1-1
TGCGCCAGCAGCGCCGGCCCGGGGGCGACTGAAGCTTTCTTT
CASSAGPGATEAFF
>-|-|TRBV7-3|TRBJ2-2
TGTGCCAGCAGCTTAATTCCTGTAGGGGCAGGGAACACCGGGGAGCTGTTTTTT
CASSLIPVGAGNTGELFF
>-|-|TRBV3-1|TRBJ1-1
TGTGCCAGCAGCCAAGTACAGATGAACACTGAAGCTTTCTTT
CASSQVQMNTEAFF
>-|-|TRBV7-2|TRBJ1-2
TGTGCCAGCAGCTTTAGGGGGGCTTATTATGGCTACACCTTC
CASSFRGAYYGYTF
>-|-|TRBV3-1|TRBJ1-1
TGTGCCAGCAGCCCTCCGGACGGTTTGAACACTGAAGCTTTCTTT
CASSPPDGLNTEAFF